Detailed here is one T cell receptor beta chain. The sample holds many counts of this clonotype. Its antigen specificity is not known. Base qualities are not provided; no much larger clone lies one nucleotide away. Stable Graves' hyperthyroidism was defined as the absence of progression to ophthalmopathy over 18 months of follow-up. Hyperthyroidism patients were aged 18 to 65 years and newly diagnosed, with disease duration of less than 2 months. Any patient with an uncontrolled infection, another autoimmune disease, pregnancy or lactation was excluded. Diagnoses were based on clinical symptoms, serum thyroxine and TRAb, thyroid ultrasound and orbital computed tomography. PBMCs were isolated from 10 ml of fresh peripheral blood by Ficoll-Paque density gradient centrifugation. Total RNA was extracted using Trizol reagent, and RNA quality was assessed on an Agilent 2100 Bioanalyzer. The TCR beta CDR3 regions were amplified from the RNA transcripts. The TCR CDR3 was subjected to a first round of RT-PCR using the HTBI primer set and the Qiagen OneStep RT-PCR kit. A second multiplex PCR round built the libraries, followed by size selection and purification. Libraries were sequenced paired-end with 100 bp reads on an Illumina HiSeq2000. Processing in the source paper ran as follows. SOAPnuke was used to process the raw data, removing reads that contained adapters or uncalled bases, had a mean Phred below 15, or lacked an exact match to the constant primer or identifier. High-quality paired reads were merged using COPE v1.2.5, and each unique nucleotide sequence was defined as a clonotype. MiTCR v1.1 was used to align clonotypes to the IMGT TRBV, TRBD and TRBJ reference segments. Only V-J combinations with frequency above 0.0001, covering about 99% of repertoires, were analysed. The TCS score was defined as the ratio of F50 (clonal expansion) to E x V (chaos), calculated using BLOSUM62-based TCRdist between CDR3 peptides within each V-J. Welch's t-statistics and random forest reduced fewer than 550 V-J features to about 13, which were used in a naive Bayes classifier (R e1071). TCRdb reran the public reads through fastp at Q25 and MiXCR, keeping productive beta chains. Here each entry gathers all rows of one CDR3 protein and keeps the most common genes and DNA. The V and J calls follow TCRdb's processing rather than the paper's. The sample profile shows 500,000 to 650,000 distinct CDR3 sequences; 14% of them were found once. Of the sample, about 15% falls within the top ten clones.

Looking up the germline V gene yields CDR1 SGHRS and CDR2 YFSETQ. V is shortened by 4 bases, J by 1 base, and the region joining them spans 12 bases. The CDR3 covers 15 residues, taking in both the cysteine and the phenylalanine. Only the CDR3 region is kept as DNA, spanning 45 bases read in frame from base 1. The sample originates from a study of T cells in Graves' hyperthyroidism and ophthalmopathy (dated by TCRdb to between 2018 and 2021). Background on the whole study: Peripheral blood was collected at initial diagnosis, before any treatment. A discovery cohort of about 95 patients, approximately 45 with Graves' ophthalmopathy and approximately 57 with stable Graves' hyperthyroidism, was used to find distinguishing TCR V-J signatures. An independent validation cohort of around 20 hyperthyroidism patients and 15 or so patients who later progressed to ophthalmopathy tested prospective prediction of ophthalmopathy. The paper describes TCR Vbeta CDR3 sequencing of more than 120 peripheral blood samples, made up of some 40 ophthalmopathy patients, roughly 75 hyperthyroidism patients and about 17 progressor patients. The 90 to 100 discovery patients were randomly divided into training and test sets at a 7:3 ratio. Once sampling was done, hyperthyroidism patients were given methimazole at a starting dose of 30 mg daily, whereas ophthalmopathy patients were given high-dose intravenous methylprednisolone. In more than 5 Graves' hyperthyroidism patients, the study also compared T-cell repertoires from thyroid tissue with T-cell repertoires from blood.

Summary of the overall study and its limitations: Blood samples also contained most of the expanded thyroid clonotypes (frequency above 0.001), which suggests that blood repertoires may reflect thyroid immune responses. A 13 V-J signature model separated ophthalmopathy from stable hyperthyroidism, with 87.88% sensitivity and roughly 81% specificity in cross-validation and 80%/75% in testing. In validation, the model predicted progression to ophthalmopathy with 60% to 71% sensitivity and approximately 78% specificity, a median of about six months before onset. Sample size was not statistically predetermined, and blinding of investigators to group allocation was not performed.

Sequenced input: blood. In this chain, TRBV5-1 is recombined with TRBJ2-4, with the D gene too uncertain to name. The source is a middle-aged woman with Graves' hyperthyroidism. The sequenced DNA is TGCGCCAGCAGCAGGGAAGGATTGGCCAAAAACATTCAGTACTTC. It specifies CASSREGLAKNIQYF.